Following are 27 T cell receptor beta chains from one sample sequenced in a study of blood T cell repertoires in COVID-19. The data were produced by immunoSEQ multiplex PCR, yet TCRdb's version contains in-frame clones alone and is incomplete. Among hundreds of thousands of clones, about 85% were seen once, and the ten largest hold around 8%. Sequencing used peripheral blood. The source of these receptors is a woman at least 80 years old with acute or convalescent COVID-19.

This clone was observed once. The chain is built from TRBV5-1 and TRBJ2-1; D is perhaps TRBD1 (5 bases). The length of the CDR3 is 14 residues. The V gene lost 1 base and the J gene lost 6 bases, with 11 bases spanning the gap. The V gene's germline CDR1 is SGHRS and CDR2 YFSETQ. DNA for the CDR3: TGCGCCAGCAGCTTGCAGGACACTGTCAATGAGCAGTTCTTC. This translates into CASSLQDTVNEQFF.

The V call is TRBV15, the J call TRBJ1-2, with D possibly matching TRBD1 (6 bases). Germline V lookup: CDR1 LNHNV, CDR2 YYDKDF (reference sequence). Trimming removed 0 bases from V and 7 bases from J, with 15 bases in between. CDR3 size: 15 residues. CDR3 DNA: TGTGCCACCAGCAGAGATCAAAGCGGGGGCAGTGGCTACACCTTC. Protein: CATSRDQSGGSGYTF.

This clone was picked up one time. This rearrangement joins TRBV19 to TRBJ2-3; weak D call: TRBD2 (5 bases). Germline assignment: CDR1 LNHDA and CDR2 SQIVND (reference sequence). The ends were cut back, 7 bases at V and 3 bases at J, with 11 bases in the middle. This CDR3 has 13 residues. The CDR3 sequence: CASNQRVTDTQYF. CDR3 coding DNA: TGTGCCAGTAATCAGAGGGTAACAGATACGCAGTATTTT.

This chain joins TRBV5-1 and TRBJ1-1; D may be TRBD1 (6 bases). Germline V gene lookup returns CDR1 SGHRS and CDR2 YFSETQ. V lost 5 bases to trimming and J lost 5 bases, with 13 bases between them. The CDR3 consists of 13 residues. This CDR3 reads CASRLTGNTEAFF. The CDR3 bases are TGCGCCAGCAGACTTACAGGGAATACTGAAGCTTTCTTT.

This chain joins TRBV28 and TRBJ1-6; no clear D gene. The germline CDR1 and CDR2 sequences are MDHEN and SYDVKM. CDR3 length: 16 amino acids. The germline V and J ends were trimmed by 6 bases and 10 bases, with 22 bases remaining between them. DNA for the CDR3: TGTGCCAGCAGGATTCTACAGAGCCCGGCGTCCTCACCCCTCCACTTT. This gives the protein CASRILQSPASSPLHF.

This clone was seen once. The gene calls are TRBV6-2 or TRBV6-3 and TRBJ2-2; D remains unclear. Trimming took off 5 bases at V and 2 bases at J, with 6 bases between the two ends. The CDR3 sequence is 13 residues long. Germline loops: CDR1 MNHEY, CDR2 SVGEGT. For the CDR3, the DNA is TGTGCCAGCAGTCCACAAAACACCGGGGAGCTGTTTTTT. It specifies CASSPQNTGELFF.

CDR3 in DNA: TGTGCCTGGATTTCAAAACCCAGGGCGGGGTGGGACGGCTACACCTTC. This sequence encodes CAWISKPRAGWDGYTF. The chain joins TRBV30 to TRBJ1-2, with D maybe TRBD1 (5 bases). The CDR3 runs 16 residues. The V gene lost 4 bases and the J gene lost 8 bases, with 26 bases spanning the gap. In germline, CDR1 is GTSNPN, CDR2 SVGIG (reference sequence).

The chain links TRBV18 to TRBJ1-5; D gene unclear. Trimming removed 6 bases from V and 1 base from J, with 10 bases in between. The germline V gene encodes CDR1 KGHSH and CDR2 LQKENI. The CDR3 loop spans 14 amino acids. CDR3 sequence reads: CASSRGWSNQPQHF. In DNA, the CDR3 is TGTGCCAGCTCCCGGGGTTGGAGCAATCAGCCCCAGCATTTT.

The genes are TRBV7-9 and TRBJ2-2; D is unclear. The germline V gene encodes CDR1 SEHNR and CDR2 FQNEAQ (reference sequence). This CDR3 has 15 residues. Trimming removed 5 bases from V and 2 bases from J, with 12 bases in between. The DNA for the CDR3 is TGTGCCAGCAGCCGCCCTCGAGCCAACACCGGGGAGCTGTTTTTT. Translating gives CASSRPRANTGELFF.

The DNA for the CDR3 is TGCAGCGTTGAGGGAACAGGGTACTCTCATGGCTACACCTTC. Translated: CSVEGTGYSHGYTF. V and J are TRBV29-1 and TRBJ1-2; weak D call: TRBD1 (6 bases). V lost 3 bases and J 6 bases, leaving 17 bases between the germline ends. Looked up from germline, CDR1 is SQVTM and CDR2 is ANQGSEA. The CDR3 is 14 amino acids.

The chain carries TRBV7-2 and TRBJ1-3; D gene uncertain. Germline V gene lookup returns CDR1 SGHTA and CDR2 FQGNSA. The CDR3 length is 14 residues. Between the trimmed V and J ends, which lost 5 bases and 4 bases, there was a span of 12 bases. The chain's CDR3 is CASSPTSGGNTIYF. Written as DNA, the CDR3 is TGTGCCAGCAGCCCGACGTCGGGAGGAAACACCATATATTTT.

The rearrangement joins TRBV14 to TRBJ1-6; D is undetermined. CDR3 length equals 12 residues. Germline-derived CDR1 and CDR2 are SGHDN and FVKESK. Trimming left V 3 bases short and J 10 bases short, with 7 bases between. CDR3 loop: CASSHNESPLHF. CDR3 nucleotides: TGTGCCAGCAGCCATAACGAGTCACCCCTCCACTTT.

The gene calls are TRBV3-1 (or the pseudogene TRBV3-2) and TRBJ1-5, with D possibly matching TRBD1 (6 bases). Per germline, CDR1 LGHDT and CDR2 YNNKEL (reference sequence). Trimming shortened V by 4 bases and J by 2 bases, and 15 bases separated the two germline ends. The CDR3 loop spans 16 amino acids. In DNA, the CDR3 is TGTGCCAGCAGCCGGAGCGGGGGGCACGGCAATCAGCCCCAGCATTTT. Protein sequence: CASSRSGGHGNQPQHF.

V gene TRBV10-3 combines with J gene TRBJ2-7; a weak D match, TRBD2 (7 bases). Trimming stripped 7 bases from V and 6 bases from J, with 22 bases between. The CDR3 loop spans 15 amino acids. Germline V gives CDR1 ENHRY, CDR2 SYGVKD. DNA for the CDR3: TGTGCCATCAAAACTGATTCGCGGGAGACAGGCGAGCAGTACTTC. This encodes CAIKTDSRETGEQYF.

The chain links TRBV19 to TRBJ2-5; 8 bases line up with TRBD1. After removal of 5 bases from V and 7 bases from J, the junction contained 9 bases not matched to a gene. The CDR3 has 14 residues. Looked up from germline, CDR1 is LNHDA and CDR2 is SQIVND (reference sequence). As DNA, the CDR3 is TGTGCCAGTAGTCGGTCAGGGGGCATCCGGACCCAGTACTTC. As protein: CASSRSGGIRTQYF.

The table lists this clone with a few counts. The chain joins TRBV6-5 to TRBJ1-3, with unresolved D. Germline V gene sequence: CDR1 MNHEY, CDR2 SVGAGI. V was shortened by 4 bases and J by 3 bases, with 10 bases between the two germline ends. The CDR3 is 14 amino acids. The CDR3 region is CASSSGRGGNTIYF. The CDR3, as DNA: TGTGCCAGCAGTTCTGGACGGGGTGGAAACACCATATATTTT.

The chain employs TRBV6-1 and TRBJ1-4; D is uncertain. Looked up from germline, CDR1 is MNHNS and CDR2 is SASEGT. This CDR3 has 15 residues. V was shortened by 2 bases and J by 7 bases, with 14 bases between the two germline ends. CDR3 nucleotides: TGTGCCAGCAGTGAATTCGAGGGCTCGGGTGAAAAACTGTTTTTT. Protein sequence: CASSEFEGSGEKLFF.

The chain combines TRBV6-5 with TRBJ2-7, with 8 bases matching TRBD1. Germline values: CDR1 MNHEY, CDR2 SVGAGI. The CDR3 extends over 14 amino acids. After removal of 3 bases from V and 5 bases from J, the junction contained 6 bases not matched to a gene. This chain's CDR3 is CASSYSRGLNEQYF. The CDR3 nucleotides are TGTGCCAGCAGTTATTCCAGGGGGCTAAACGAGCAGTACTTC.

The V gene is TRBV28, the J gene TRBJ1-6, with 8 nucleotides matching TRBD1. Per the germline V gene, CDR1 is MDHEN and CDR2 is SYDVKM. After removal of 6 bases from V and 10 bases from J, the junction contained 8 bases not matched to a gene. The CDR3 length is 14 residues. CDR3 bases: TGTGCCAGCAGACGACGGACAGGGCGATCACCCCTCCACTTT. Residues: CASRRRTGRSPLHF.

The gene calls are TRBV10-3 and TRBJ1-2; 10 bases fit TRBD1. This CDR3 has 16 amino acids. The V and J ends lost 0 bases and 4 bases, in that order; junction bases with no gene match: 5. Germline values: CDR1 ENHRY, CDR2 SYGVKD. The DNA of the CDR3 is TGTGCCATCAGTGAGTCGGGGACAGGGGATTTCTATGGCTACACCTTC. The encoded protein is CAISESGTGDFYGYTF.

This chain connects TRBV3-1 (or the pseudogene TRBV3-2) to TRBJ1-2; 7 bases align to TRBD1. V was clipped by 7 bases and J by 4 bases; unmatched bases: 9. Germline V gene data show CDR1 as LGHDT and CDR2 as YNNKEL (reference sequence). The CDR3 is 14 residues long. CDR3 sequence (DNA): TGTGCCAGCAAAAAGACAGGGTCGGCCTATGGCTACACCTTC. This codes for CASKKTGSAYGYTF.

This clone was observed once. This chain joins TRBV5-6 and TRBJ2-5, with TRBD1 matching over 7 bases. The V gene's germline CDR1 is SGHDT and CDR2 YYEEEE. This CDR3 has 15 amino acids. V was pared by 5 bases and J by 0 bases, with 7 bases of the junction left unmatched. CDR3 nucleotide sequence: TGTGCCAGCAGGCCATTGACAGGGTACCAAGAGACCCAGTACTTC. Translating it yields CASRPLTGYQETQYF.

The chain has TRBV19 and TRBJ2-3, with TRBD2 matching 7 bases. The CDR3 contains 15 residues. J gave up 7 bases and V 7 bases, and 14 bases lay outside the gene matches. CDR1 is LNHDA, CDR2 SQIVND, per germline (reference sequence). The CDR3 DNA reads TGTGCCAGTACCTCTTCCGGGGGGTCCTTCAATACGCAGTATTTT. Translation: CASTSSGGSFNTQYF.

By share of the sample, this clone is medium-sized. V is TRBV11-2 and J is TRBJ2-7; TRBD1 is a possible D gene (5 bases). There are 12 residues in the CDR3. Germline loops: CDR1 SGHAT, CDR2 FQNNGV. V lost 4 bases and J 3 bases, leaving 7 bases between the germline ends. The chain's CDR3 is CASSSDSYEQYF. CDR3 in DNA: TGTGCCAGCAGCTCAGACAGCTACGAGCAGTACTTC.

The gene calls are TRBV28 and TRBJ1-1; maybe TRBD1 (5 bases). This CDR3 contains 12 residues. Trimming took 6 bases from V and 6 from J, leaving 11 bases between them. The germline gives CDR1 MDHEN, CDR2 SYDVKM. The CDR3 DNA reads as TGTGCCAGCAGGGCCCTCAGGGCTGAAGCTTTCTTT. It codes for CASRALRAEAFF.

As for this clone: Mismatch with germline at one junction end may stem from a read error. V usage is TRBV10-2 and J usage is TRBJ2-7, with 9 nucleotides matching TRBD1. CDR1 is WSHSY, CDR2 SAAADI, per germline. The CDR3 extends over 14 amino acids. The CDR3 sequence is CASSEGTGMVGGNF. CDR3 DNA sequence: TGCGCCAGCAGTGAAGGGACAGGGATGGTTGGGGGGAACTTC.

The V and J genes are TRBV11-2 and TRBJ1-1; 9 bases align to TRBD1. The CDR3 consists of 15 residues. Germline V gene sequence: CDR1 SGHAT, CDR2 FQNNGV. With V trimmed by 5 bases and J by 6 bases, 10 bases remained unmatched. CDR3 bases: TGTGCCAGCAGCGAGACCGGGACAGGGTTGGCTGAAGCTTTCTTT. Its protein product is CASSETGTGLAEAFF.